This record covers a single T cell receptor (beta chain). The antigen is unknown. Measured with immunoSEQ multiplex PCR; TCRdb has only the in-frame clones, and not every one. This sample has over 50,000 clones; about 86% occur once, and the top ten carry about 15%. This sample is part of a study of T cell clones after liver transplantation. Study overall: Pre-transplant mixed lymphocyte reactions yielded third-party-reactive TCRbeta sequences as comparators for graft-donor-reactive sequences. Blood was drawn pre-transplant, before withdrawal, and after full or failed withdrawal.

General study results and limits: In two subjects, few donor cells limited the measurable donor-reactive repertoire.

The CDR3 extends over 15 amino acids. Germline V gene lookup returns CDR1 MNHEY and CDR2 SMNVEV (reference sequence). Trimming left V 2 bases short and J 5 bases short, with 12 bases between. The TCR comes from a human patient who received a liver transplant. The T cells may partly be graft donor cells. This sequence joins TRBV27 and TRBJ2-2, with a weak D call TRBD2 (5 bases). The input for sequencing was CD8+ T cells from blood, taken 12 months after liver transplant. The CDR3 nucleotides are TGTGCCAGCAGTTTAAGGCTAGCTTTGACCGGGGAGCTGTTTTTT. It encodes CASSLRLALTGELFF.